The rows below give T cell receptor beta chains drawn from one sample of a study of blood T cell repertoires in COVID-19. Repertoires were generated with immunoSEQ multiplex PCR, while TCRdb's copy carries only in-frame clones and drops some. The sample contains about 250,000 clones, about four fifths of which appear only once. Source material: PBMCs or T cells enriched from blood (not recorded which). All receptors come from a woman aged 40 to 50 who had been exposed to COVID-19. Both conserved end residues are part of each CDR3. Each record gives: J gene, D gene, V gene, CDR3 DNA, CDR3 protein. D genes are given only for firm matches.

>TRBJ2-7|TRBD1|TRBV10-1
TGCGCCAGCAGCTTACGACAGGGGTACTCCTACGAGCAGTACTTC
CASSLRQGYSYEQYF
>TRBJ2-6|-|TRBV18
TGTGCCAGCTCACCACAAGGCCTCAGGGAATCTGGGGCCAACGTCCTGACTTTC
CASSPQGLRESGANVLTF
>TRBJ1-2|-|TRBV29-1
TGCAGCGTTGCTGGAGGAGATGGCTACACCTTC
CSVAGGDGYTF
>TRBJ2-3|TRBD2|TRBV7-2
TGTGCCAGCAGCACAACCACGCGGGGGGGCGTCGCAGATACGCAGTATTTT
CASSTTTRGGVADTQYF
>TRBJ1-2|-|TRBV5-8
TGTGCCAGCAGCTCCCGACTAACCAGCTACACCTTC
CASSSRLTSYTF
>TRBJ2-1|-|TRBV7-9
TGTGCCAGCAGCCGTAGGGGTCAGAACAATGAGCAGTTCTTC
CASSRRGQNNEQFF
>TRBJ1-1|-|TRBV7-7
TGTGCCAGCAGCCCGTTCGGGGGACACACTGAAGCTTTCTTT
CASSPFGGHTEAFF
>TRBJ2-7|-|TRBV12-3/TRBV12-4
TGTGCCAGCCAAACAGGGACGATGTACGAGCAGTACTTC
CASQTGTMYEQYF
>TRBJ1-6|-|TRBV14
TGTGCCAGCAGCCAAGCAGGGTATTCACCCCTCCACTTT
CASSQAGYSPLHF
>TRBJ1-2|TRBD1|TRBV28
TGTGCCAGCAGTTCTGGGACAGGGTTTACAGGCTACACCTTC
CASSSGTGFTGYTF
>TRBJ1-3|-|TRBV19
TGTGCCAGTAGTCTCTTCGGAGCCTCTGGAAACACCATATATTTT
CASSLFGASGNTIYF
>TRBJ2-1|-|TRBV28
TGTGCCAGCATTAAAAGGAGAGCCCTTGGCAATGAGCAGTTCTTC
CASIKRRALGNEQFF
>TRBJ2-1|TRBD1|TRBV18
TGTGCCAGCTCACCAGGACAGGGGGCTAACTATGAGCAGTTCTTC
CASSPGQGANYEQFF
>TRBJ2-7|-|TRBV7-2
TGTGCCAGCAGCTTAATATACTACGAGCAGTACTTC
CASSLIYYEQYF
>TRBJ2-3|TRBD2|TRBV10-1
TGCGCCAGCAGTCAATGGCGCAGCGGGGGGGCTGGTACGCAGTATTTT
CASSQWRSGGAGTQYF
>TRBJ1-3|-|TRBV29-1
TGCAGCGTATGGGGAGATGGGACTGGAAACACCATATATTTT
CSVWGDGTGNTIYF
>TRBJ1-1|-|TRBV7-2
TGTGCCAGCAGCCCACAAGGACGGGGGAACACTGAAGCTTTCTTT
CASSPQGRGNTEAFF
>TRBJ2-1|TRBD2|TRBV11-1
TGTGCCAGCAGCTTAGGCCTAGCGGTTTACAATGAGCAGTTCTTC
CASSLGLAVYNEQFF
>TRBJ1-2|-|TRBV9
TGTGCCAGCAGCTTATCGAGTACCAGCGATGGCTACACCTTC
CASSLSSTSDGYTF
>TRBJ2-5|TRBD1|TRBV6-6
TGTGCCAGCAGCTACCTCACAGGGGGCGGTGGGACCCAGTACTTC
CASSYLTGGGGTQYF
>TRBJ1-1|TRBD1|TRBV2
TGTGCCAGCAGTGGCCACCAGGGACAGGGAGTTGGTGCTTTCTTT
CASSGHQGQGVGAFF
>TRBJ1-6|TRBD1|TRBV6-5
TGTGCCAGCAGTTCAAGGGACAGTGGCTCACCCCTCCACTTT
CASSSRDSGSPLHF
>TRBJ2-2|-|TRBV2
TGTGCCAGCAGTCCACCCAGGACGAACACCGGGGAGCTGTTTTTT
CASSPPRTNTGELFF
>TRBJ2-3|TRBD1|TRBV29-1
TGCAGCGTTGCACAGGGGTCGCCCAAAGATACGCAGTATTTT
CSVAQGSPKDTQYF
>TRBJ2-3|TRBD2|TRBV11-2
TGTGCCAGCAGCCGAGCGGGGGTGTTGACAGATACGCAGTATTTT
CASSRAGVLTDTQYF
>TRBJ1-5|-|TRBV28
TGTGCCAGCAGTTTATGGCAGGGGAGGGCCAATCAGCCCCAGCATTTT
CASSLWQGRANQPQHF
>TRBJ1-5|-|TRBV6-5
TGTGCCAGCATGTTCGGACAGTCTAGCAATCAGCCCCAGCATTTT
CASMFGQSSNQPQHF
>TRBJ2-3|TRBD1|TRBV5-6
TGTGCCAGCAGCTTGGGACAGGGTCGTTCAGATACGCAGTATTTT
CASSLGQGRSDTQYF